A single sample is the source of the 27 T cell receptor beta chains below, sequenced in a study of T-cell memory formation after mild COVID-19. Each CDR3 protein is one row after TCRdb ran MiXCR on the 5' RACE reads. The sample lists approximately 430,000 distinct CDR3 sequences, 20% to 30% seen once, with around 14% in the top ten. The specimen was PBMCs or a T cell subset sorted from them (not recorded which). These receptor sequences come from an adult woman who had mild COVID-19 (a few samples of this study predate the infection). Cell type and time point are not known.

About this clonotype itself: The junction and the germline gene differ at one end; a read error may be behind it. V usage is TRBV29-1 and J usage is TRBJ1-2; unclear D gene. The CDR3 runs to 13 residues. CDR1 is SQVTM, CDR2 ANQGSEA, per germline. The CDR3 here is CSVEVMGTYGYTF. The CDR3 region has the DNA TGCAGCGTAGAAGTTATGGGAACCTATGGCTACACCTTC.

This clonotype has just a few counts. The chain uses TRBV19 and TRBJ2-2; TRBD1 is a possible D gene (5 bases). Trimming removed 10 bases from V and 8 bases from J, with 8 bases in between. This CDR3 contains 10 residues. CDR1 and CDR2 from the germline V gene are LNHDA and SQIVND (reference sequence). Here the CDR3 DNA reads TGTGCCACGGCAGGGGGGGAGCTGTTTTTT. Translating gives CATAGGELFF.

This clonotype was recorded at least ten times. The chain couples TRBV12-5 to TRBJ2-1, with D perhaps given as TRBD1 or TRBD2 (5 bases each). V gave up 5 bases and J gave up 9 bases, with 11 bases separating them. From germline, CDR1 is LGHNT and CDR2 FRNRAP. This CDR3 comprises 12 residues. The CDR3 spells CASGDRGGEQFF. CDR3 sequence (DNA): TGTGCTAGTGGTGACCGGGGCGGTGAGCAGTTCTTC.

This clonotype was counted only a few times. J is TRBJ2-7 and V is TRBV15, with 9 bases identical to TRBD1. V was pared by 5 bases and J by 7 bases, with 9 bases of the junction left unmatched. The CDR3 sequence is 14 residues long. The V gene's germline CDR1 is LNHNV and CDR2 YYDKDF (reference sequence). The CDR3 spells CATSSEGQGWEQYF. The CDR3 DNA reads as TGTGCCACCAGCTCAGAGGGACAGGGCTGGGAGCAGTACTTC. The whole variable domain, remainder taken from reference TRBV15 and TRBJ2-7, is DAMVIQNPRYQVTQFGKPVTLSCSQTLNHNVMYWYQQKSSQAPKLLFHYYDKDFNNEADTPDNFQSRRPNTSFCFLDIRSPGLGDTAMYLCATSSEGQGWEQYFGPGTRLTVT.

This clonotype was counted only a few times. The chain has TRBV10-3 and TRBJ1-3, with D possibly TRBD1 on 5 matching bases. V was trimmed by 3 bases and J by 2 bases, leaving 23 bases between them. The CDR3 has 19 amino acids. Germline V lookup: CDR1 ENHRY, CDR2 SYGVKD. CDR3 region: CAISDGPGGQGGAGNTIYF. CDR3 nucleotide sequence: TGTGCCATCAGTGACGGTCCTGGTGGGCAGGGTGGAGCTGGAAACACCATATATTTT.

The chain is built from TRBV20-1 and TRBJ2-7; 10 bases match TRBD2. V dropped 0 bases and J dropped 3; count of bases not matched to a gene: 2. Looked up from germline, CDR1 is DFQATT and CDR2 is SNEGSKA (reference sequence). This CDR3 is 14 amino acids long. CDR3 bases: TGCAGTGCTAGAGACCCTAGCGGGAGCTACGAGCAGTACTTC. This encodes CSARDPSGSYEQYF.

There are many counts of this clonotype. V and J are TRBV3-1 and TRBJ2-7; weak D call: TRBD1 (5 bases). The CDR3 runs 14 residues. Trimming removed 4 bases at V and 1 base at J, with 11 bases between. Germline V gene sequence: CDR1 LGHDT, CDR2 YNNKEL (reference sequence). The DNA of the CDR3 is TGTGCCAGCAGCCGCCAAGGGGTTTCCTACGAGCAGTACTTC. It specifies CASSRQGVSYEQYF.

J is TRBJ1-1 and V is TRBV7-2, with 7 positions matching TRBD1. This CDR3 is 14 amino acids long. V gave up 3 bases and J gave up 5 bases; unmatched junction bases: 6. Per germline, CDR1 SGHTA and CDR2 FQGNSA. The CDR3 protein is CASSFQGVDTEAFF. The CDR3 DNA is TGTGCCAGCAGCTTCCAGGGGGTTGATACTGAAGCTTTCTTT.

This clonotype was observed a few times. The rearrangement joins TRBV25-1 to TRBJ1-6, with 7 bases fitting TRBD1. CDR1 and CDR2 (germline): MGHDK, SYGVNS. The junction had 4 bases not matched to a gene; V was cut back by 2 bases and J by 3 bases. The CDR3 is 16 residues long. The CDR3 protein is CASSETTGNYNSPLHF. CDR3 nucleotides: TGTGCCAGCAGTGAAACGACAGGGAACTATAATTCACCCCTCCACTTT.

V and J are TRBV7-9 and TRBJ2-7; D perhaps matches TRBD1 (6 bases). V lost 5 bases and J lost 2, with 16 bases in between. The CDR3 loop spans 15 amino acids. Germline values: CDR1 SEHNR, CDR2 FQNEAQ (reference sequence). The CDR3 bases are TGTGCCAGCAGCCGTTCCGGGACATCCCCCTACGAGCAGTACTTC. Its translation: CASSRSGTSPYEQYF.

The J gene is TRBJ2-1, the V gene TRBV29-1; D unresolved. CDR1 is SQVTM, CDR2 ANQGSEA, per germline. V dropped 3 bases and J dropped 6 bases, with 12 bases sitting between them. CDR3 length: 13 residues. CDR3 region: CSVDLRGINEQFF. CDR3 nucleotide sequence: TGCAGCGTTGACTTAAGAGGTATCAATGAGCAGTTCTTC.

This sequence joins TRBV29-1 and TRBJ1-1, with D hard to call. Germline V gene sequence: CDR1 SQVTM, CDR2 ANQGSEA. V gave up 7 bases and J gave up 1 base, with 10 bases separating them. This CDR3 is built from 12 residues. The CDR3 region is CSAEKQNTEAFF. CDR3 sequence (DNA): TGCAGCGCTGAGAAACAGAACACTGAAGCTTTCTTT.

This clonotype was detected a few times. The chain combines TRBV7-2 with TRBJ2-1; tentatively, D is TRBD1 or TRBD2 (5 bases each). V was trimmed by 2 bases and J by 8 bases, leaving 19 bases between them. Germline V gene lookup returns CDR1 SGHTA and CDR2 FQGNSA. The CDR3 extends over 16 amino acids. CDR3 nucleotides: TGTGCCAGCAGCTTAACTGCCACGGGGCGAGGTGATGAGCAGTTCTTC. Encoded protein: CASSLTATGRGDEQFF.

In this sample, this clonotype turned up a few times. The chain has TRBV30 and TRBJ1-1; D gene unclear. This CDR3 spans 16 amino acids. Deletions cut 0 bases from V and 3 bases from J, with 17 bases between. CDR1 and CDR2 (germline): GTSNPN, SVGIG (reference sequence). The chain's CDR3 is CAWSVSLGLRDTEAFF. Here the CDR3 DNA reads TGTGCCTGGAGTGTAAGCTTAGGCTTGAGGGACACTGAAGCTTTCTTT. Variable domain in full (rest from reference TRBV30 and TRBJ1-1): SQTIHQWPATLVQPVGSPLSLECTVEGTSNPNLYWYRQAAGRGLQLLFYSVGIGQISSEVPQNLSASRPQDRQFILSSKKLLLSDSGFYLCAWSVSLGLRDTEAFFGQGTRLTVV.

V usage is TRBV4-3 and J usage is TRBJ1-5; no definite D call. This CDR3 region has 15 residues. The germline V gene has CDR1 LGHNA and CDR2 YSLEER. V was pared by 0 bases and J by 3 bases, with 9 bases between. CDR3 DNA: TGCGCCAGCAGCCAAGAGTGGGAGTTCAATCAGCCCCAGCATTTT. Translation: CASSQEWEFNQPQHF.

This chain links TRBV3-1 with TRBJ1-2, with D possibly TRBD1 on 6 matching bases. Germline-derived CDR1 and CDR2 are LGHDT and YNNKEL (reference sequence). CDR3 length: 12 residues. V shed 5 bases and J shed 4 bases, with 8 bases lying between them. The CDR3 nucleotides read TGTGCCAGCAGCGGGGGCGGCTATGGCTACACCTTC. Encoded protein: CASSGGGYGYTF.

This clonotype came up many times. The gene calls are TRBV12-3 or TRBV12-4 and TRBJ1-2; TRBD1 agrees at 9 bases. With V trimmed by 5 bases and J by 6 bases, 4 bases remained unmatched. CDR3 length equals 13 residues. CDR3 protein: CASSAGTGNGYTF. CDR3 DNA: TGTGCCAGCAGTGCCGGGACAGGGAATGGCTACACCTTC.

V and J are TRBV7-2 and TRBJ2-5; no reliable D call. CDR3 length equals 12 residues. The ends were cut back, 6 bases at V and 5 bases at J, with 10 bases in the middle. CDR1 and CDR2 (germline): SGHTA, FQGNSA. The CDR3 bases are TGTGCCAGCAGAGTCCTTTCCGAGACCCAGTACTTC. It translates to CASRVLSETQYF.

V gene TRBV11-2 combines with J gene TRBJ2-4, with D perhaps given as TRBD1 or TRBD2 (6 bases each). CDR3 length equals 14 residues. The germline CDR1 and CDR2 sequences are SGHAT and FQNNGV. V shed 4 bases and J shed 6 bases, with 13 bases lying between them. CDR3 sequence reads: CASSSSGGRNIQYF. The CDR3, as DNA: TGTGCCAGCAGCTCCTCCGGGGGCAGAAACATTCAGTACTTC.

In this sample, this clonotype turned up many times. This CDR3 reads CASSLASPNEQFF. The DNA of the CDR3 is TGCGCCAGCAGCTTGGCTTCACCCAATGAGCAGTTCTTC. The rearrangement joins TRBV5-1 to TRBJ2-1; no reliable D call. The V end lost 0 bases, the J end lost 6 bases, and 7 bases lay between the germline ends. In germline, CDR1 is SGHRS, CDR2 YFSETQ. This CDR3 has 13 residues.

V gene TRBV7-2 combines with J gene TRBJ2-4; TRBD2 matches at 8 bases. Trimming removed 5 bases from V and 7 bases from J; junction bases left unmatched: 10. CDR1 SGHTA and CDR2 FQGNSA come from the germline V gene. This CDR3 is 15 amino acids long. CDR3 DNA: TGTGCCAGCAGCCCGGGACTAGGGGTCGGGAACATTCAGTACTTC. Protein sequence: CASSPGLGVGNIQYF.

The chain recombines TRBV24-1 with TRBJ2-1; D gene ambiguous. The CDR3 has 14 amino acids. Trimming shortened V by 0 bases and J by 7 bases, and 9 bases separated the two germline ends. In germline, CDR1 is KGHDR, CDR2 SFDVKD. The CDR3 sequence is CATSDLSFGNEQFF. The CDR3 DNA is TGTGCCACCAGTGATTTGTCGTTCGGGAATGAGCAGTTCTTC.

In its sample, this clonotype was seen a few times. The rearrangement links TRBV30 to TRBJ1-4; tentative D call: TRBD1 (5 bases). V dropped 3 bases and J dropped 6 bases, with 11 bases sitting between them. Per germline, CDR1 GTSNPN and CDR2 SVGIG (reference sequence). This CDR3 comprises 13 residues. CDR3 in DNA: TGTGCCTGGAGGGACCAGGGTTATGAAAAACTGTTTTTT. This translates into CAWRDQGYEKLFF. Drawing the rest from reference TRBV30 and TRBJ1-4, the complete variable domain is SQTIHQWPATLVQPVGSPLSLECTVEGTSNPNLYWYRQAAGRGLQLLFYSVGIGQISSEVPQNLSASRPQDRQFILSSKKLLLSDSGFYLCAWRDQGYEKLFFGSGTQLSVL.

V usage is TRBV6-6 and J usage is TRBJ1-1; TRBD1 is a possible D gene (5 bases). The CDR3 has 15 amino acids. Germline V gene data show CDR1 as MNHNY and CDR2 as SVGAGI (reference sequence). The germline V and J ends were trimmed by 2 bases and 0 bases, with 10 bases remaining between them. The CDR3 sequence: CASSYVEGLNTEAFF. CDR3 nucleotides: TGTGCCAGCAGTTACGTTGAGGGGCTGAACACTGAAGCTTTCTTT.

The V call is TRBV5-6, the J call TRBJ2-1, with 9 bases that match TRBD2. Germline V CDR1 and CDR2: SGHDT, YYEEEE. With V trimmed by 2 bases and J by 1 base, 4 bases remained unmatched. The CDR3 length is 16 residues. CDR3: CASSFLGLASYNEQFF. Written as DNA, the CDR3 is TGTGCCAGCAGCTTCTTGGGACTAGCTTCCTACAATGAGCAGTTCTTC.

The chain couples TRBV6-5 to TRBJ2-7, with D possibly matching TRBD2 (5 bases). CDR1 MNHEY and CDR2 SVGAGI come from the germline V gene. V lost 4 bases and J 6 bases, leaving 13 bases between the germline ends. CDR3 length equals 13 residues. CDR3 sequence reads: CASSSRGGFEQYF. For the CDR3, the DNA is TGTGCCAGCAGTTCCCGGGGTGGGTTCGAGCAGTACTTC.

The chain carries TRBV11-2 and TRBJ2-3, with 7 bases matching TRBD1. From germline, CDR1 is SGHAT and CDR2 FQNNGV. This CDR3 contains 16 residues. V lost 0 bases, J lost 7 bases, and 10 bases stayed unmatched. For the CDR3, the DNA is TGTGCCAGCAGCTTAGACTTTGACAGGGTCACGAATACGCAGTATTTT. Translating gives CASSLDFDRVTNTQYF.